This is a list of T cell receptor beta chains from one sample in a study of blood T cell repertoires in COVID-19. Here immunoSEQ multiplex PCR was the method, and the copy in TCRdb shows in-frame clones only, minus some. The sample has a few hundred thousand clones; 70% to 90% are singletons. Sequencing input: PBMCs or T cells enriched from blood (not recorded which). These receptor sequences come from a woman between 45 and 65 years old who had been exposed to COVID-19. Both conserved end residues are part of each CDR3. D genes are given only for firm matches. Not every row has a clone size; where given, it reads once, few, many or a size class.

J gene	V gene	clone size	D gene	CDR3 DNA	CDR3 protein
TRBJ2-3	TRBV12-3/TRBV12-4	-	-	TGTGCCAGCAACAGGGTTGGAGATACGCAGTATTTT	CASNRVGDTQYF
TRBJ2-7	TRBV30	-	TRBD2	TGTGCCTGGAGTAGGACTAGCGGGCCATCCTACGAGCAGTACTTC	CAWSRTSGPSYEQYF
TRBJ2-1	TRBV20-1	-	-	TGCAGTGCTAGTGGTAGCGGATTATACAATGAGCAGTTCTTC	CSASGSGLYNEQFF
TRBJ1-3	TRBV19	-	-	TGTGCCAGTAGTACGTACCGACAGATCTCTGGAAACACCATATATTTT	CASSTYRQISGNTIYF
TRBJ1-1	TRBV18	once	-	TGTGCCAGCTCACCACGGCGGAATGGGAATACAGGGACTGAAGCTTTCTTT	CASSPRRNGNTGTEAFF
TRBJ1-1	TRBV3-1/TRBV3-2	few	-	TGTGCCAGCAGCCGAACAGGGAACCGGGACAATGAAGCTTTCTTT	CASSRTGNRDNEAFF
TRBJ2-3	TRBV4-3	-	TRBD2	TGCGCCAGCAGCCAAGTCTGGTTTAGCGGGGGGCAAGATACGCAGTATTTT	CASSQVWFSGGQDTQYF
TRBJ1-1	TRBV5-1	-	-	TGCGCCAGCAGCTTGGAAGGAGGCATGAACACTGAAGCTTTCTTT	CASSLEGGMNTEAFF
TRBJ2-7	TRBV4-1	-	TRBD1	TGCGCCAGCAGCCAGGACCTTTCGGGACAGGGCCGCCTAGTCCCCTACGAGCAGTACTTC	CASSQDLSGQGRLVPYEQYF
TRBJ1-2	TRBV21-1	once	-	TGTGCCAGCAGCGTTTATGGACAGGGAGTATGTTACACCTTC	CASSVYGQGVCYTF
TRBJ2-7	TRBV11-2	-	TRBD2	TGTGCCAGCAGCGGGTCTAGCGGGGGGAGGGCCTACGAGCAGTACTTC	CASSGSSGGRAYEQYF
TRBJ1-2	TRBV6-5	few	-	TGTGCCAGCAAAGAGGCGGACTATGGCTACACCTTC	CASKEADYGYTF
TRBJ1-2	TRBV6-1	-	TRBD1	TGTGCCAGCAGTGAGAGGGGGACAGGAAACTATGGCTACACCTTC	CASSERGTGNYGYTF
TRBJ1-2	TRBV9	-	-	TGTGCCAGCAGCCAAAGCTCGAACTATGGCTACACCTTC	CASSQSSNYGYTF
TRBJ1-2	TRBV11-2	-	-	TGTGCCAGCAGCTTAGTAAGGAGGGGCAGGAGGGACGATTTGCGAGGCTACACCTTC	CASSLVRRGRRDDLRGYTF
TRBJ1-6	TRBV2	-	-	TGTGCCAGCAGTGACCGGACAGCCCTAGTTAATTCACCCCTCCACTTT	CASSDRTALVNSPLHF
TRBJ1-2	TRBV10-3	-	-	TGTGCCATCAGTGAGTCGGCACAGAGAATACATGGCTACACCTTC	CAISESAQRIHGYTF
TRBJ2-2	TRBV4-3	once	-	TGCGCCAGCAGCCAAGGAGGGACCGGGGAGCTGTTTTTT	CASSQGGTGELFF
TRBJ1-2	TRBV6-5	-	TRBD1	TGTGCCAGCATTGGGACAGCCTATGGCTACACCTTC	CASIGTAYGYTF
TRBJ2-3	TRBV6-4	many	TRBD2	TGTGCCAGCAGTGGTGCGGGGGGAAACACAGATACGCAGTATTTT	CASSGAGGNTDTQYF
TRBJ1-1	TRBV4-2	few	-	TGTGCCAGCAGCCTTCCCCGGAGAGTTAACACTGAAGCTTTCTTT	CASSLPRRVNTEAFF
TRBJ1-2	TRBV6-6	-	TRBD1	TGTGCCAGCAGTCGTCGGACAGGGGGGAGCTATGGCTACACCTTC	CASSRRTGGSYGYTF
TRBJ2-2	TRBV6-5	once	TRBD2	TGTGCCAGCAGTTATCTAGCGGGGACCGGGGAGCTGTTTTTT	CASSYLAGTGELFF
TRBJ2-3	TRBV5-4	-	-	TGTGCCACCAAAGGTTGGAGCTTAACAGATACGCAGTATTTT	CATKGWSLTDTQYF
TRBJ1-4	TRBV5-6	-	TRBD1	TGTGCCAGCAGCTTAGGACAGGGACTTGCAACTAATGAAAAACTGTTTTTT	CASSLGQGLATNEKLFF
TRBJ1-6	TRBV5-1	-	-	TGCGCCAGCAGCGTACAGGGAAGGTTGAATAATTCACCCCTCCACTTT	CASSVQGRLNNSPLHF